A single sample is the source of the 18 T cell receptor beta chains below, sequenced in a study of blood T cell repertoires in COVID-19. Assay: immunoSEQ multiplex PCR; the TCRdb copy retains only in-frame clones and omits some. The sample records more than 250,000 clones, about 80% being singletons. The specimen was peripheral blood. All receptors come from a human donor in a cohort sampled during active COVID-19.

This chain links TRBV6-6 with TRBJ2-2; D unresolved. Germline assignment: CDR1 MNHNY and CDR2 SVGAGI (reference sequence). V was clipped by 6 bases and J by 3 bases, with 5 bases between them. The CDR3 totals 12 residues. The CDR3 DNA reads as TGTGCCAGCAGCACATACACCGGGGAGCTGTTTTTT. Encoded protein: CASSTYTGELFF.

This chain's CDR3 is CASSDDGSSLPEQYF. CDR3 coding DNA: TGTGCCAGCAGTGATGACGGGTCTTCGCTCCCCGAGCAGTACTTC. V gene TRBV2 combines with J gene TRBJ2-7, with D unresolved. Germline CDR1 and CDR2: SNHLY and FYNNEI. The CDR3 contains 15 residues. V was shortened by 3 bases and J by 6 bases, with 18 bases between the two germline ends.

The count of this clone is one. The V gene is TRBV4-2, the J gene TRBJ1-6; 9 bases match TRBD1. In germline, CDR1 is LGHNA, CDR2 YNFKEQ. The CDR3 has 15 residues. V lost 3 bases, J lost 5 bases, and 2 bases stayed unmatched. The CDR3 bases are TGTGCCAGCAGCCAGGGACAGGGAGATAATTCACCCCTCCACTTT. As protein: CASSQGQGDNSPLHF.

The gene calls are TRBV5-4 and TRBJ2-7; 8 nucleotides line up with TRBD1. CDR3 length equals 14 residues. V dropped 5 bases and J dropped 5; count of bases not matched to a gene: 9. CDR1 is SGHNT, CDR2 YYREEE, per germline (reference sequence). The CDR3 protein is CASRWYRGSNEQYF. CDR3 in DNA: TGTGCCAGCAGGTGGTACAGGGGGAGCAACGAGCAGTACTTC. The whole variable domain, remainder taken from reference TRBV5-4 and TRBJ2-7, is ETGVTQSPTHLIKTRGQQVTLRCSSQSGHNTVSWYQQALGQGPQFIFQYYREEENGRGNFPPRFSGLQFPNYSSELNVNALELDDSALYLCASRWYRGSNEQYFGPGTRLTVT.

This chain uses TRBV2 with TRBJ2-5; TRBD1 aligns across 7 bases. The CDR3 covers 15 residues. The V and J ends lost 4 bases and 5 bases, in that order; junction bases with no gene match: 10. Germline V gene data show CDR1 as SNHLY and CDR2 as FYNNEI. The DNA for the CDR3 is TGTGCCAGCAGTGTTCCCCCAGGGGGTTGGGAGACCCAGTACTTC. Translating it yields CASSVPPGGWETQYF.

The chain is built from TRBV11-2 and TRBJ2-2, with 8 bases lining up with TRBD1. CDR3 size: 15 residues. Trimming took 5 bases from V and 4 from J; bases not matched to a gene: 6. CDR1 and CDR2 (germline): SGHAT, FQNNGV. This CDR3 is CASSRDRSFTGELFF. CDR3 in DNA: TGTGCCAGCAGCCGGGACAGGAGTTTCACCGGGGAGCTGTTTTTT.

V is TRBV29-1 and J is TRBJ2-5; D unclear. Germline CDR1 reads SQVTM; CDR2 reads ANQGSEA. Trimming stripped 3 bases from V and 0 bases from J, with 5 bases between. The CDR3 runs 12 residues. Here the CDR3 reads CSVDRDQETQYF. Here the CDR3 DNA reads TGCAGCGTTGATCGAGACCAAGAGACCCAGTACTTC. The full variable domain, completed using reference TRBV29-1 and TRBJ2-5, is SAVISQKPSRDICQRGTSLTIQCQVDSQVTMMFWYRQQPGQSLTLIATANQGSEATYESGFVIDKFPISRPNLTFSTLTVSNMSPEDSSIYLCSVDRDQETQYFGPGTRLLVL.

The chain combines TRBV5-4 with TRBJ2-7; D possibly corresponds to TRBD2 (5 bases). The germline CDR1 and CDR2 sequences are SGHNT and YYREEE (reference sequence). V lost 2 bases to trimming and J lost 4 bases, with 10 bases between them. The CDR3 length is 13 residues. In DNA form, the CDR3 reads TGTGCCAGCAGCTTCGTCTCGGGGTACGAGCAGTACTTC. Protein sequence: CASSFVSGYEQYF.

The chain employs TRBV4-2 and TRBJ2-5; 12 bases map to TRBD2. Germline lookup yields CDR1 LGHNA and CDR2 YNFKEQ. V shed 1 base, J shed 2 bases, and the junction held 5 bases outside the gene matches. The CDR3 consists of 17 residues. The DNA for the CDR3 is TGTGCCAGCAGCCAAGGTACTAGCGGGAGGTGGCAAGAGACCCAGTACTTC. It codes for CASSQGTSGRWQETQYF.

V is TRBV14 and J is TRBJ1-1; maybe TRBD1 (5 bases). Deletions cut 5 bases from V and 1 base from J, with 11 bases between. CDR1 is SGHDN and CDR2 is FVKESK in the germline V gene. The CDR3 extends over 14 amino acids. CDR3 amino acids: CASSAGQGNTEAFF. Written as DNA, the CDR3 is TGTGCCAGCAGCGCCGGGCAGGGGAACACTGAAGCTTTCTTT.

This chain connects TRBV6-6 to TRBJ2-1; 12 nucleotides agree with TRBD2. The V gene end was trimmed by 6 bases and the J gene end by 8 bases; junction bases not matched to a gene: 11. Germline CDR1 MNHNY, CDR2 SVGAGI (reference sequence). The CDR3 contains 16 residues. CDR3 amino acids: CASSPNLAGGGDEQFF. The CDR3 nucleotides are TGTGCCAGCAGCCCGAACCTAGCGGGAGGGGGCGATGAGCAGTTCTTC.

The chain carries TRBV6-5 and TRBJ2-5; possible D gene TRBD2, 6 bases. This CDR3 comprises 13 residues. CDR1 is MNHEY and CDR2 is SVGAGI in the germline V gene. Trimming shortened V by 8 bases and J by 5 bases, and 15 bases separated the two germline ends. The CDR3 sequence is CASRLAAGETQYF. For the CDR3, the DNA is TGTGCCAGCCGTTTAGCGGCAGGGGAGACCCAGTACTTC.

This clone showed up just once. The chain employs TRBV6-4 and TRBJ2-3; D gene ambiguous. Germline V gene data show CDR1 as MRHNA and CDR2 as SNTAGT. The CDR3 is 14 amino acids. Between the trimmed V and J ends, which lost 10 bases and 2 bases, there was a span of 16 bases. The CDR3 spells CATKVNSHTDTQYF. For the CDR3, the DNA is TGTGCCACCAAAGTTAACAGCCACACAGATACGCAGTATTTT.

The chain uses TRBV7-9 and TRBJ1-4, with D possibly TRBD1 on 5 matching bases. The V gene lost 5 bases and the J gene lost 1 base, with 14 bases spanning the gap. The CDR3 runs to 16 residues. The germline gives CDR1 SEHNR, CDR2 FQNEAQ (reference sequence). CDR3 nucleotide sequence: TGTGCCAGCAGCATAAGGACAAGGGTAACTAATGAAAAACTGTTTTTT. The encoded protein is CASSIRTRVTNEKLFF.

There are a few counts of this clone. V gene TRBV27 combines with J gene TRBJ1-2, with D perhaps TRBD1 (5 bases). Per germline, CDR1 MNHEY and CDR2 SMNVEV (reference sequence). V was clipped by 6 bases and J by 3 bases, with 5 bases between them. There are 11 residues in the CDR3. CDR3: CASRGHYGYTF. In DNA form, the CDR3 reads TGTGCCAGCAGGGGGCACTATGGCTACACCTTC.

The CDR3 DNA follows: TGCGCCAGCAGCTTGGCCGGCCAGGGGCTTGGAAGCACCGGGGAGCTGTTTTTT. Protein: CASSLAGQGLGSTGELFF. The genes are TRBV5-1 and TRBJ2-2, with D maybe TRBD1 (6 bases). The CDR3 runs to 18 residues. Germline V gene data show CDR1 as SGHRS and CDR2 as YFSETQ. V lost 0 bases and J 4 bases, leaving 19 bases between the germline ends.

The chain combines TRBV19 with TRBJ1-1; D is unresolved. CDR1 LNHDA and CDR2 SQIVND come from the germline V gene (reference sequence). The V end was cut by 3 bases, the J end by 1 base, with 6 bases between. This CDR3 is 13 amino acids long. The CDR3 spells CASSIARNTEAFF. The CDR3 DNA sequence: TGTGCCAGTAGTATCGCCAGGAACACTGAAGCTTTCTTT. The entire variable domain, with the rest obtained from reference TRBV19 and TRBJ1-1, is as follows: DGGITQSPKYLFRKEGQNVTLSCEQNLNHDAMYWYRQDPGQGLRLIYYSQIVNDFQKGDIAEGYSVSREKKESFPLTVTSAQKNPTAFYLCASSIARNTEAFFGQGTRLTVV.

This clone came up a few times. V is TRBV4-1 and J is TRBJ2-3, with no clear D. The CDR3 spans 12 residues. Trimming left V 4 bases short and J 6 bases short, with 8 bases between. Looked up from germline, CDR1 is MGHRA and CDR2 is YSYEKL. CDR3 DNA sequence: TGCGCCAGCAGCCTACAGCTGGATACGCAGTATTTT. Residues: CASSLQLDTQYF.